This is a list of T cell receptor beta chains from one sample in a study of T-cell reconstitution after alpha-beta-depleted transplantation in children. TCRdb recomputed calls from the PCR reads with MiXCR, one row per CDR3 protein. Of 490,000 or so distinct CDR3 sequences listed, approximately 13% are singletons. The source was PBMCs from the stem cell graft donor, collected from the stem cell graft. Receptor source: a human donor who donated a stem cell graft to a child with combined immunodeficiency. CDR3s include the opening cysteine and the closing phenylalanine or tryptophan. A D gene is named only where the DNA matches it firmly. The size entry is marked missing in some rows and otherwise reads once, few, many or a size class.

>TRBJ2-3|TRBV7-9|TRBD2|16|many
CASSYLAGTDTDTQYF
TGTGCCAGCAGCTATTTAGCGGGAACCGACACAGATACGCAGTATTTT
>TRBJ2-5|TRBV7-2|TRBD2|17|once
CASSLLAPYSGKETQYF
TGTGCCAGCAGCTTATTGGCCCCCTACAGCGGGAAAGAGACCCAGTACTTC
>TRBJ2-1|TRBV29-1|TRBD2|15|few
CSVEEAGGPYNEQFF
TGCAGCGTTGAGGAGGCGGGAGGTCCCTACAATGAGCAGTTCTTC
>TRBJ2-1|TRBV9|TRBD2|18|NA
CASSARLAGGPAYNEQFF
TGTGCCAGCAGCGCTAGACTAGCGGGAGGGCCGGCGTACAATGAGCAGTTCTTC
>TRBJ2-5|TRBV12-3/TRBV12-4|NA|15|NA
CASSLRRTYQETQYF
TGTGCCAGCAGTTTAAGGCGGACTTACCAAGAGACCCAGTACTTC
>TRBJ2-1|TRBV29-1|NA|11|many
CSVGVYNEQFF
TGCAGCGTTGGGGTCTACAATGAGCAGTTCTTC
>TRBJ2-3|TRBV29-1|TRBD2|14|NA
CSVSTSGSTDTQYF
TGCAGCGTTAGCACTAGCGGGAGCACAGATACGCAGTATTTT
>TRBJ1-6|TRBV7-2|NA|16|NA
CASSFRGSSYNSPLHF
TGTGCCAGCAGCTTTCGGGGGAGCTCCTATAATTCACCCCTCCACTTT
>TRBJ2-3|TRBV10-3|NA|13|many
CAITRRVTDTQYF
TGTGCCATCACCCGGCGGGTAACAGATACGCAGTATTTT
>TRBJ2-3|TRBV7-9|TRBD1|14|many
CASSRDRGTDTQYF
TGCGCCAGCAGCCGGGACAGGGGAACAGATACGCAGTATTTT
>TRBJ2-7|TRBV21-1|NA|14|few
CASSLQKFPYEQYF
TGTGCCAGCAGCCTGCAAAAATTCCCCTACGAGCAGTACTTC
>TRBJ1-2|TRBV9|NA|15|few
CASSEPQRTGLGYTF
TGTGCCAGCAGCGAACCCCAGCGGACGGGCCTTGGCTACACCTTC
>TRBJ2-5|TRBV5-5|TRBD2|16|few
CASSLGLAGIGETQYF
TGTGCCAGCAGCTTGGGGCTAGCGGGAATTGGAGAGACCCAGTACTTC
>TRBJ2-3|TRBV29-1|NA|11|many
CSVDRAFTQYF
TGCAGCGTTGACCGAGCGTTTACGCAGTATTTT
>TRBJ1-1|TRBV5-1|TRBD1|14|many
CASSQVTGDTEAFF
TGCGCCAGCAGCCAGGTTACAGGGGACACTGAAGCTTTCTTT
>TRBJ2-3|TRBV15|NA|16|few
CATSRYGGDHTDTQYF
TGTGCCACCAGCAGGTACGGGGGAGACCACACAGATACGCAGTATTTT
>TRBJ2-3|TRBV9|TRBD2|16|many
CASSVVSGGRTDTQYF
TGTGCCAGCAGCGTAGTGAGCGGGGGACGCACAGATACGCAGTATTTT
>TRBJ2-1|TRBV5-1|TRBD2|15|many
CASSPQAGVLNEQFF
TGCGCCAGCAGCCCACAAGCGGGAGTTTTGAATGAGCAGTTCTTC
>TRBJ2-2|TRBV12-3/TRBV12-4|NA|14|NA
CASSLQLETGELFF
TGTGCCAGCAGTTTACAATTGGAAACCGGGGAGCTGTTTTTT
>TRBJ2-5|TRBV5-1|NA|13|few
CASSLEGLETQYF
TGCGCCAGCAGCTTGGAAGGGCTGGAGACCCAGTACTTC
>TRBJ2-7|TRBV11-3|NA|17|NA
CASKGTSRGLASYEQYF
TGTGCCAGCAAAGGGACTAGTAGGGGGCTAGCCTCCTACGAGCAGTACTTC
>TRBJ2-7|TRBV24-1|NA|14|many
CATSDRGSSYEQYF
TGTGCCACCAGTGATCGGGGGTCCTCCTACGAGCAGTACTTC
>TRBJ2-7|TRBV15|NA|15|few
CATSRSRDGSYEQYF
TGTGCCACCAGTCGATCCAGGGACGGGTCCTACGAGCAGTACTTC
>TRBJ2-1|TRBV7-2|NA|17|many
CASSFPARGGNNNEQFF
TGTGCCAGCAGCTTCCCCGCTAGGGGGGGAAACAACAATGAGCAGTTCTTC
>TRBJ2-7|TRBV12-3/TRBV12-4|TRBD2|15|few
CASSWGLAGTYEQYF
TGTGCCAGCAGTTGGGGACTAGCGGGAACCTACGAGCAGTACTTC
>TRBJ1-6|TRBV20-1|NA|15|many
CSARDSQKMNSPLHF
TGCAGTGCTAGAGATTCACAGAAGATGAATTCACCCCTCCACTTT
>TRBJ2-7|TRBV20-1|NA|15|many
CSARDGAGAPYEQYF
TGCAGTGCTAGAGATGGGGCAGGGGCCCCTTACGAGCAGTACTTC
>TRBJ2-7|TRBV10-3|NA|13|few
CAISPDSSYEQYF
TGTGCCATCAGCCCGGACAGTTCCTACGAGCAGTACTTC
>TRBJ2-7|TRBV7-9|NA|14|few
CASSGTQSSYEQYF
TGTGCCAGCAGCGGGACACAGAGCTCCTACGAGCAGTACTTC
>TRBJ2-5|TRBV12-3/TRBV12-4|NA|15|many
CASSSGWMLGETQYF
TGTGCCAGCAGTTCTGGTTGGATGTTGGGAGAGACCCAGTACTTC
>TRBJ1-6|TRBV7-9|NA|16|many
CASSPRQEGYNSPLHF
TGTGCCAGCAGCCCGAGACAGGAGGGGTATAATTCACCCCTCCACTTT
>TRBJ2-1|TRBV29-1|TRBD1|15|few
CSVECVGQTYNEQFF
TGCAGCGTTGAGTGTGTGGGACAGACCTACAATGAGCAGTTCTTC
>TRBJ2-1|TRBV5-1|TRBD2|14|NA
CASSLTSGSHEQFF
TGCGCCAGCAGCTTAACTAGCGGGAGTCATGAGCAGTTCTTC
>TRBJ1-2|TRBV7-9|TRBD1|14|NA
CASSSETGAFRDTF
TGTGCCAGCAGCTCGGAGACAGGGGCCTTTCGTGACACCTTC
>TRBJ2-7|TRBV6-5|NA|15|NA
CASSYGAPVPYEQYF
TGTGCCAGCAGTTACGGGGCCCCCGTCCCCTACGAGCAGTACTTC
>TRBJ2-5|TRBV4-3|TRBD2|16|NA
CASSQNSGRIEETQYF
TGCGCCAGCAGCCAAAATAGCGGGAGGATAGAAGAGACCCAGTACTTC
>TRBJ1-3|TRBV4-3|NA|16|many
CASSPRGVWGGNTIYF
TGCGCCAGCAGCCCCCGAGGGGTCTGGGGTGGAAACACCATATATTTT
>TRBJ2-3|TRBV24-1|TRBD2|14|many
CATSAGLATDTQYF
TGTGCCACCAGTGCAGGACTAGCTACCGATACGCAGTATTTT
>TRBJ2-7|TRBV10-3|NA|13|many
CAIKKQINDEQYF
TGTGCCATCAAAAAGCAAATTAATGACGAGCAGTACTTC
>TRBJ1-5|TRBV12-3/TRBV12-4|TRBD1|14|NA
CASSHGQGAEPQHF
TGTGCCAGCAGTCACGGACAGGGGGCTGAGCCCCAGCATTTT
>TRBJ1-2|TRBV5-1|NA|14|many
CASSLGDREYGYTF
TGCGCCAGCAGCTTGGGGGACCGAGAATATGGCTACACCTTC